This T cell receptor beta chain was recorded in a study of blood T cell repertoires in COVID-19 (dated by TCRdb to about 2020). As for the study more broadly: The collaborator samples originated in the United States, Italy and Spain and spanned the acute and convalescent phases of COVID-19. The prospective study material was composed of cDNA or gDNA derived from T cells, B-cell-depleted T cells, or PBMCs. Subjects who had been exposed to COVID-19, were actively infected with it, or had recovered from it provided the deeply sampled blood TCRbeta repertoires that made up the dataset. The repertoires were released in a freely available public database meant as a resource for research on the immune response to SARS-CoV-2. Samples were obtained from the ongoing ImmuneRACE study (first 160 participants) and from roughly 1,300 subjects provided by 6 global collaborators. Nearly every sample came with metadata listing a de-identified subject ID, COVID-19 status, age in years and sex. Where available, HLA class I and class II types were taken from metadata supplied by the sample provider and were not determined by assay-based typing. Study-wide findings and limitations: How much clinical and demographic metadata was included differed by source and by participant, and the metadata was provided uncurated.

TCRbeta CDR3 regions were amplified from genomic DNA using the immunoSEQ Assay, a bias-controlled multiplex PCR. The study's own analysis went as follows. Within the assay, amplification of reference gene primers was used to estimate how many nucleated cells each sample contained. To quantify the absolute abundance of each unique TCRbeta CDR3 rearrangement, sequence reads were collapsed and filtered. For each sample, productive Simpson clonality was calculated as the square root of Simpson's diversity index over productive rearrangements. The immuneACCESS repertoire file appears here via TCRdb, limited to in-frame rearrangements. These files lack a portion of the clones; in checked studies, under half of the deficit traces to unresolved V genes, and the cause of the others is not known. That table supplies the V and J calls and clone size; D and trimming were determined from the DNA. The sample table contains about 100,000 clones; only one count was recorded for roughly 80% of them. Roughly 22% of the sample comes from the top ten.

The collaborating institutions used their own protocols to collect whole blood in K2EDTA tubes. For TCRbeta analysis, collaborators shipped samples as frozen whole blood, isolated PBMCs, or DNA extracted from either of those sample types. CDR1 and CDR2 (SGHTA, FQGTGA) derive from the germline V gene. Taken from cysteine to phenylalanine, the CDR3 has 16 residues. The sequence is cut down to CDR3 DNA, 48 bases in frame from base 1. V has 6 bases trimmed and J has 4 bases trimmed; junction bases matching no gene number 11. With regard to this clone: Which antigen it targets is not known. No clone much larger than this one lies a single base away; base qualities are absent.

Recombination linked TRBV7-3 to TRBJ2-3, with 9 bases in between that match TRBD1. Specimen: peripheral blood. The receptor was isolated from a human donor in a cohort sampled during active COVID-19. CDR3 region: CASRLTGGEGADTQYF. The DNA sequence follows: TGTGCCAGCAGACTTACAGGGGGCGAGGGAGCAGATACGCAGTATTTT.